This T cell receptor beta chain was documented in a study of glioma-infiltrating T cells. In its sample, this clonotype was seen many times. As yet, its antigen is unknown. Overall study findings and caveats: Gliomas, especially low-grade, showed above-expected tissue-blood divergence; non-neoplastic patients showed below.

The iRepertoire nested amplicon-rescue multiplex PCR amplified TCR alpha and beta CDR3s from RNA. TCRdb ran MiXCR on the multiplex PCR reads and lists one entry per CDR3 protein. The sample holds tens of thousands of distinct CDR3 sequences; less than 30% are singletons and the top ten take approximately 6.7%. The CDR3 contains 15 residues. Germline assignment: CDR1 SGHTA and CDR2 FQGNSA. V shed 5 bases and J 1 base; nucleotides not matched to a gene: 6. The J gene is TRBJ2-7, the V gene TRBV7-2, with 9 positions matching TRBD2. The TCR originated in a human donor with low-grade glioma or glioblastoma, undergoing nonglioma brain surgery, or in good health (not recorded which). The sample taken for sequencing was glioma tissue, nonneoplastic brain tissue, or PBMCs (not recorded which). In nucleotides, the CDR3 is TGTGCCAGCAGCGATAGCGGGAGCAGGTCCTACGAGCAGTACTTC. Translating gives CASSDSGSRSYEQYF. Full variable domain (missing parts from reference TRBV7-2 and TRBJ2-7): GAGVSQSPSNKVTEKGKDVELRCDPISGHTALYWYRQSLGQGLEFLIYFQGNSAPDKSGLPSDRFSAERTGGSVSTLTIQRTQQEDSAVYLCASSDSGSRSYEQYFGPGTRLTVT.